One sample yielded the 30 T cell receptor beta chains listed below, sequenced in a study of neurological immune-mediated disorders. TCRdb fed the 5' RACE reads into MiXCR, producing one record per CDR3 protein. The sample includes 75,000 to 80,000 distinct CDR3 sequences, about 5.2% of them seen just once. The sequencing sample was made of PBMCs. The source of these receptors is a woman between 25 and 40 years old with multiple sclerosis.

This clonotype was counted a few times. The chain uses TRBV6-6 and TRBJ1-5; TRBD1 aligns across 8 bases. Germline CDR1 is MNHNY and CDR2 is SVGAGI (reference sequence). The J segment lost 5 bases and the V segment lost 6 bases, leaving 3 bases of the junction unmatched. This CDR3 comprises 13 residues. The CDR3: CASRPGQDQPQHF. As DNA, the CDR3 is TGTGCCAGCAGGCCGGGACAGGATCAGCCCCAGCATTTT.

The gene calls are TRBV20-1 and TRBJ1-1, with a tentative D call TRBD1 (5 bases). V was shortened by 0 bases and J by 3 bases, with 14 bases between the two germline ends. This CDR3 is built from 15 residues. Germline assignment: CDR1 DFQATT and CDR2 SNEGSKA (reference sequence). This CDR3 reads CSARDLRLGDTEAFF. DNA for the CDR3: TGCAGTGCTAGAGATCTGAGGCTAGGGGACACTGAAGCTTTCTTT.

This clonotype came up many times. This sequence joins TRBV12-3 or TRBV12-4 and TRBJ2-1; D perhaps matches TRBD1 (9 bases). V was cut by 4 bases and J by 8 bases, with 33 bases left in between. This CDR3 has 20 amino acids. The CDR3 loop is CASSSSGGTGLAGESDEQFF. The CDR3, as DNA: TGTGCCAGCAGTTCCTCGGGGGGGACAGGGCTCGCGGGAGAAAGCGATGAGCAGTTCTTC.

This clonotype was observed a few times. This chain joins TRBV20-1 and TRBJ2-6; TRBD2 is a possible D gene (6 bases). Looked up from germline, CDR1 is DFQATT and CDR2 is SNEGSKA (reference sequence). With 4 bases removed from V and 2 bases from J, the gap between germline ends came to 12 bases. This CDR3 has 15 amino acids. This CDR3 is CSAIPGTAGANVLTF. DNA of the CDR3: TGCAGTGCTATTCCGGGGACTGCTGGGGCCAACGTCCTGACTTTC.

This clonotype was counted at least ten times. As DNA, the CDR3 is TGCAGTGCTAGCGTGGGCCAGAACTATGGCTACACCTTC. This sequence encodes CSASVGQNYGYTF. This sequence joins TRBV20-1 and TRBJ1-2; no clear D gene. V was pared by 3 bases and J by 2 bases, with 10 bases between. Germline V gives CDR1 DFQATT, CDR2 SNEGSKA (reference sequence). This CDR3 spans 13 amino acids.

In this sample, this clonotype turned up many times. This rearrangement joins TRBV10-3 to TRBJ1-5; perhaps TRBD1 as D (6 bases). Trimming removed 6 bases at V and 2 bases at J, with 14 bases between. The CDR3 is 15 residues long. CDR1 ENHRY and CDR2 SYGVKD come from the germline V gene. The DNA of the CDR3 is TGTGCCATCAGCACACAGGGTGAGGGCAATCAGCCCCAGCATTTT. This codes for CAISTQGEGNQPQHF.

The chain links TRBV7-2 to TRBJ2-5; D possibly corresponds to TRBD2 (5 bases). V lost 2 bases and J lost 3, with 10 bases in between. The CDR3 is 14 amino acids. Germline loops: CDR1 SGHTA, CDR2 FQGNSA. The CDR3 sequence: CASSLPYGEETQYF. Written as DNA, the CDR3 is TGTGCCAGCAGCTTACCGTACGGGGAAGAGACCCAGTACTTC.

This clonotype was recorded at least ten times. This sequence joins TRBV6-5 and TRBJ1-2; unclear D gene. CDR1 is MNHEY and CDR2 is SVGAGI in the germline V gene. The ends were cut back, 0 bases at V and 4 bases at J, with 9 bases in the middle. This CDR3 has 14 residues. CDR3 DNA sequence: TGTGCCAGCAGTTACTCGACGGGCCCCTATGGCTACACCTTC. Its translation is CASSYSTGPYGYTF.

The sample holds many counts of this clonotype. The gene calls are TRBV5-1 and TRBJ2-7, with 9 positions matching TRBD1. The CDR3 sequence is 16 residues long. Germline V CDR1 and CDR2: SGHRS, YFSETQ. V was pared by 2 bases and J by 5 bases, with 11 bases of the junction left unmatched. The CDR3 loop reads CASSLTTGGMVDEQYF. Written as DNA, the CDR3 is TGCGCCAGCAGCTTAACCACAGGGGGCATGGTGGACGAGCAGTACTTC.

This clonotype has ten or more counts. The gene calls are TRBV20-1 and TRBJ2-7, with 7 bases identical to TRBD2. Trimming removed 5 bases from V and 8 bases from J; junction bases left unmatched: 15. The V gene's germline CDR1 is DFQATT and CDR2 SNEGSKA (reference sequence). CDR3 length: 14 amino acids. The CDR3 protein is CSAPLPGGAMKQYF. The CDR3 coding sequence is TGCAGTGCTCCTCTCCCGGGAGGCGCTATGAAGCAGTACTTC.

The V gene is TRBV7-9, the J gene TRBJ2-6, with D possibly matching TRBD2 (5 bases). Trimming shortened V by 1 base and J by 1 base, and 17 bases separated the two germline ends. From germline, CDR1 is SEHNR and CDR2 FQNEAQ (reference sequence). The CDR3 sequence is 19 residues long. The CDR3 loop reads CASSLDTGIANSGANVLTF. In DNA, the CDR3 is TGTGCCAGCAGCTTAGATACCGGGATAGCAAATTCTGGGGCCAACGTCCTGACTTTC.

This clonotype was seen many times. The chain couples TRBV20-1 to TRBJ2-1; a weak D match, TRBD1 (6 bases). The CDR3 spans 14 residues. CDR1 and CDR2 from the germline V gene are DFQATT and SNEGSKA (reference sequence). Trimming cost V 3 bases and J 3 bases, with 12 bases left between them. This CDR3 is CSASGDRSYNEQFF. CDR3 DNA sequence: TGCAGTGCTAGCGGAGACAGGAGCTACAATGAGCAGTTCTTC.

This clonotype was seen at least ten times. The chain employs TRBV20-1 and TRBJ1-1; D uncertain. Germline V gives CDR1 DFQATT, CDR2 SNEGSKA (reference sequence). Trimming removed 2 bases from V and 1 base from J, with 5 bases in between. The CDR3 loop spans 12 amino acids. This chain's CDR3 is CSARRRNTEAFF. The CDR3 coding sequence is TGCAGTGCTAGACGCAGGAACACTGAAGCTTTCTTT.

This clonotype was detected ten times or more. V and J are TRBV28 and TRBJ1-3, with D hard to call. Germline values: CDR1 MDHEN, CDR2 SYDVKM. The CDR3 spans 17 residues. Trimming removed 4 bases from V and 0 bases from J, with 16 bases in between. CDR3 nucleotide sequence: TGTGCCAGCAGTTCCCCGTCGGGGTTCCTCTCTGGAAACACCATATATTTT. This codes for CASSSPSGFLSGNTIYF.

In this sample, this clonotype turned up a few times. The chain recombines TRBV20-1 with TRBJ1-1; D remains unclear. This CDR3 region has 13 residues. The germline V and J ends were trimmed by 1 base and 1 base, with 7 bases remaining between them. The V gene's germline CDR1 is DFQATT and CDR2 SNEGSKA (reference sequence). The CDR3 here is CSARVNPNTEAFF. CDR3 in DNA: TGCAGTGCTAGAGTTAATCCGAACACTGAAGCTTTCTTT.

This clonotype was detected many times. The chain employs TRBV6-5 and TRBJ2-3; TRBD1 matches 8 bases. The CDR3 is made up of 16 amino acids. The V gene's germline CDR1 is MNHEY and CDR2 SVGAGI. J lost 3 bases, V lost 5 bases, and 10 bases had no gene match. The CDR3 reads CASSPRTGKRTDTQYF. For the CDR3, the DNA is TGTGCCAGCAGTCCCCGGACAGGGAAGAGGACAGATACGCAGTATTTT.

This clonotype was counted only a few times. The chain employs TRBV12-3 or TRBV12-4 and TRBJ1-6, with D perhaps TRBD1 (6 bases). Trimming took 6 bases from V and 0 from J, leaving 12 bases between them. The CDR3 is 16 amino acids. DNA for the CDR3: TGTGCCAGCAGCAGGACAGCGAGCTCCTATAATTCACCCCTCCACTTT. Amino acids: CASSRTASSYNSPLHF.

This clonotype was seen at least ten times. Here the CDR3 DNA reads TGCAGTGCTAGAGAAGGGGGTCGGCTGAACACTGAAGCTTTCTTT. Translating it yields CSAREGGRLNTEAFF. The gene calls are TRBV20-1 and TRBJ1-1; D possibly corresponds to TRBD1 (6 bases). In germline, CDR1 is DFQATT, CDR2 SNEGSKA (reference sequence). The CDR3 runs 15 residues. The V end lost 0 bases, the J end lost 0 bases, and 11 bases lay between the germline ends.

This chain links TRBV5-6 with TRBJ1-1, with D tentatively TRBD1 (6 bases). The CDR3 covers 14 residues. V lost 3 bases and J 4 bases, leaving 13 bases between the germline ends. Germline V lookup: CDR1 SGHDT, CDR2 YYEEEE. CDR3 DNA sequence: TGTGCCAGCAGCTGGAGGACAGTGAGCACTGAAGCTTTCTTT. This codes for CASSWRTVSTEAFF.

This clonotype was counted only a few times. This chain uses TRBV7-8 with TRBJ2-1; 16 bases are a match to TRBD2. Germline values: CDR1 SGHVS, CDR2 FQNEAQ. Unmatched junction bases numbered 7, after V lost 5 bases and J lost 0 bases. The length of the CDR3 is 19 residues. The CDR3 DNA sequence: TGTGCCAGCAGCCCAGGGACTAGCGGGGGGGCCAGCTCCTACAATGAGCAGTTCTTC. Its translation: CASSPGTSGGASSYNEQFF.

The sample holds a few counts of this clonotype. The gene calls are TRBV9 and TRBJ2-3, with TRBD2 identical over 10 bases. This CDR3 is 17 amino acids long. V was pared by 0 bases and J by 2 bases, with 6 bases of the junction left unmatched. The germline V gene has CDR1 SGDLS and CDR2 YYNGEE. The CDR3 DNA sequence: TGTGCCAGCAGCGTAGTAGGGACTAGCGTGAACACAGATACGCAGTATTTT. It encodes CASSVVGTSVNTDTQYF.

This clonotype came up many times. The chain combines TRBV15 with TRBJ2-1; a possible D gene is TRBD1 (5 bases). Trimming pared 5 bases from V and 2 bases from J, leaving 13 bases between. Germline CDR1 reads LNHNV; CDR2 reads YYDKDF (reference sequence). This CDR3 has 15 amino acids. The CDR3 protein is CATSRVGHTYNEQFF. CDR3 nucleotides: TGTGCCACCAGCCGGGTAGGACATACCTACAATGAGCAGTTCTTC. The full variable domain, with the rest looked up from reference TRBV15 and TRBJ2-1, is DAMVIQNPRYQVTQFGKPVTLSCSQTLNHNVMYWYQQKSSQAPKLLFHYYDKDFNNEADTPDNFQSRRPNTSFCFLDIRSPGLGDTAMYLCATSRVGHTYNEQFFGPGTRLTVL.

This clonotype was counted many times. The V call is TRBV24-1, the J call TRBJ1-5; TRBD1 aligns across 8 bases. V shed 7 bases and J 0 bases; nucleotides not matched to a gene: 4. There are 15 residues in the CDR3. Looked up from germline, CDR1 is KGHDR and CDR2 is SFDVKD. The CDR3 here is CATRGGTGSNQPQHF. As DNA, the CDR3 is TGTGCCACCAGAGGTGGGACAGGTAGCAATCAGCCCCAGCATTTT.

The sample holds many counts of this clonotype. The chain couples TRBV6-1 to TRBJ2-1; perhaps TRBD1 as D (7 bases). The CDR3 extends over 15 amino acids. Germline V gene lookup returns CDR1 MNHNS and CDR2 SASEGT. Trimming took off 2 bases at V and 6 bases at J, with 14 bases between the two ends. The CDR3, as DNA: TGTGCCAGCAGTGAAATATTTCAGGGGGGCAATGAGCAGTTCTTC. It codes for CASSEIFQGGNEQFF.

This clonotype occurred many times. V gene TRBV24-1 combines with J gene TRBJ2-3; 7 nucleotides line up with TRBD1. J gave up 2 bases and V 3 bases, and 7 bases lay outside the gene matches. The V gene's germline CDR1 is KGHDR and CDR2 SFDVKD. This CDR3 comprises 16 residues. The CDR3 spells CATSDTGTDNTDTQYF. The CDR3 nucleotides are TGTGCCACCAGTGATACCGGGACAGACAACACAGATACGCAGTATTTT.

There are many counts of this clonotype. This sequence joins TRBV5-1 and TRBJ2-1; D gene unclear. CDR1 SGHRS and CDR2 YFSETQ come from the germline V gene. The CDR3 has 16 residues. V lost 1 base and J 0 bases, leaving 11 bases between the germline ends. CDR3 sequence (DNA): TGCGCCAGCAGCTTGTGGGCTCTCAGCTCCTACAATGAGCAGTTCTTC. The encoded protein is CASSLWALSSYNEQFF.

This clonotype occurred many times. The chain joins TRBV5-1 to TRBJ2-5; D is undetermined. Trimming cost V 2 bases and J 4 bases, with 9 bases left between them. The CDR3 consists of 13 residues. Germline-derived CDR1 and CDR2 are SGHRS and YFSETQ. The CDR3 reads CASSFKDGETQYF. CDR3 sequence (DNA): TGCGCCAGCAGCTTCAAGGACGGAGAGACCCAGTACTTC.

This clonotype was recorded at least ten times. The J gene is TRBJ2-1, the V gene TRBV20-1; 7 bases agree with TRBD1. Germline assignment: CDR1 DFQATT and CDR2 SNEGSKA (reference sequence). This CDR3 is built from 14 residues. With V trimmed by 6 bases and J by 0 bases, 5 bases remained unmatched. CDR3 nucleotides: TGCAGTGCCTCGGGACAGAGCTCCTACAATGAGCAGTTCTTC. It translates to CSASGQSSYNEQFF.

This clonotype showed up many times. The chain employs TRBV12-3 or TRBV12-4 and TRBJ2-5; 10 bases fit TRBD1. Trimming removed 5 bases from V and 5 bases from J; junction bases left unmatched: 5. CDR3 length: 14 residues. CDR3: CASSPRDRGETQYF. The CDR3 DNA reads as TGTGCCAGCAGTCCCCGGGACAGGGGTGAGACCCAGTACTTC.

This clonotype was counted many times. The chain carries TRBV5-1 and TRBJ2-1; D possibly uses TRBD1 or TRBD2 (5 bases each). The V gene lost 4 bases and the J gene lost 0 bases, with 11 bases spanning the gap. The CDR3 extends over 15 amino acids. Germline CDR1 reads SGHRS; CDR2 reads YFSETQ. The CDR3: CASSTGASSYNEQFF. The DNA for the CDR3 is TGCGCCAGCAGCACCGGGGCTAGCTCCTACAATGAGCAGTTCTTC. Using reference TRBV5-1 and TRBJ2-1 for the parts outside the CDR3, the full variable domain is KAGVTQTPRYLIKTRGQQVTLSCSPISGHRSVSWYQQTPGQGLQFLFEYFSETQRNKGNFPGRFSGRQFSNSRSEMNVSTLELGDSALYLCASSTGASSYNEQFFGPGTRLTVL.